This T cell receptor beta chain was captured in a study of T cells in Graves' hyperthyroidism and ophthalmopathy. Thyroid ultrasound and orbital computed tomography, with clinical symptoms and serum thyroxine and TRAb, informed diagnoses. CDR3 size: 17 residues. V gave up 5 bases and J gave up 0 bases; unmatched junction bases: 6. Using RNA transcripts as the source, TCR beta CDR3 regions were amplified. First-round RT-PCR of the TCR CDR3 relied on the HTBI primer set. TCRdb reprocessed the multiplex PCR reads with MiXCR, giving one entry per CDR3 protein. The sample has hundreds of thousands of distinct CDR3 sequences; roughly a quarter are singletons.

This clonotype was obtained from a young woman with Graves' ophthalmopathy. This chain joins TRBV12-3 or TRBV12-4 and TRBJ1-5; TRBD1 matches 11 bases. What was sequenced was blood. CDR3 bases: TGTGCCAGCAGTCCCGGGACAGGGGGTAATAGCAATCAGCCCCAGCATTTT. Translation gives CASSPGTGGNSNQPQHF.